Listed below are T cell receptor beta chains from one sample, sequenced in a study of blood T cells in healthy people across ages. TCRdb reanalysed the 5' RACE reads using MiXCR and keeps one entry per CDR3 protein. This sample has about 1.4 million distinct CDR3 sequences, with around 59% found just once. Specimen: blood. The receptors stem from a man aged 18 to 35 in good health. CDR3s include the opening cysteine and the closing phenylalanine or tryptophan. A D gene is named only where the DNA matches it firmly. Some rows have no size entry. The others give once, few or many, or a class for an expanded clone.

TRBJ2-3 | NA | many | TRBV29-1 | TGCAGCGCGCAGGGTGACACAGATACGCAGTATTTT | CSAQGDTDTQYF
TRBJ2-3 | TRBD2 | NA | TRBV11-1 | TGTGCCAGCAACCTAGGGACTAGCGGCACAGATACGCAGTATTTT | CASNLGTSGTDTQYF
TRBJ1-3 | TRBD1 | NA | TRBV28 | TGTGCCAGCAGGCCCGGGACAGGGGCTGGAAACACCATATATTTT | CASRPGTGAGNTIYF
TRBJ2-6 | NA | NA | TRBV5-5 | TGTGCCAGCAGCCGACAGATAGCAGGGGCCAACGTCCTGACTTTC | CASSRQIAGANVLTF
TRBJ2-7 | TRBD1 | NA | TRBV29-1 | TGCAGCGATGCCGGGGACAGGGGATCCTACGAGCAGTACTTC | CSDAGDRGSYEQYF
TRBJ2-7 | NA | NA | TRBV20-1 | TGCAGTGCTAGAAATAAAGACGAGCAGTACTTC | CSARNKDEQYF
TRBJ2-4 | TRBD1 | NA | TRBV6-5 | TGTGCCAGCAGCGAGACAGGGATGGGGGACATTCAGTACTTC | CASSETGMGDIQYF
TRBJ2-7 | NA | NA | TRBV20-1 | TGCAGTGCTAGTTCCACCTACTACGAGCAGTACTTC | CSASSTYYEQYF
TRBJ2-4 | TRBD2 | NA | TRBV20-1 | TGCAGTGCCGCTGCGGGAGCGGTAGTCAAAAACATTCAGTACTTC | CSAAAGAVVKNIQYF
TRBJ1-2 | NA | NA | TRBV12-3/TRBV12-4 | TGTGCCAGCAGTTTGACCGACAGGAGCTATGGCTACACCTTC | CASSLTDRSYGYTF
TRBJ2-4 | NA | NA | TRBV28 | TGTGCCAGCAGTCCCCGGACGGGCATCGGGGAGCAGTACTTC | CASSPRTGIGEQYF
TRBJ2-7 | NA | NA | TRBV5-6 | TGTGCCAGCAGCTTTGGGGGTTACCACGAGCAGTACTTC | CASSFGGYHEQYF
TRBJ2-3 | NA | NA | TRBV6-2/TRBV6-3 | TGTGCCAGCAGTTACATACAGCTGAGCACAGATACGCAGTATTTT | CASSYIQLSTDTQYF
TRBJ1-2 | NA | NA | TRBV9 | TGTGCCAGCAGCCCGCCCGGGGGTTCAGGTGGCTACACCTTC | CASSPPGGSGGYTF
TRBJ1-1 | TRBD1 | once | TRBV25-1 | TGTGCCAGCAGTGAGTCGGACAGGTATCGCACTGAAGCTTTCTTT | CASSESDRYRTEAFF
TRBJ2-3 | NA | NA | TRBV24-1 | TGTGCCACCAGTGCAGGGTCTTGGCAGTATTTT | CATSAGSWQYF
TRBJ1-5 | TRBD1 | NA | TRBV12-3/TRBV12-4 | TGTGCCAGCAGTTTTTTCCAGGGGGCCAATCAGCCCCAGCATTTT | CASSFFQGANQPQHF
TRBJ2-5 | NA | NA | TRBV28 | TGTGCCAGCAGTTTCGAGATTCCCCAAGAGACCCAGTACTTC | CASSFEIPQETQYF
TRBJ2-3 | NA | NA | TRBV29-1 | TGCAGCGACCACACAGATACGCAGTATTTT | CSDHTDTQYF
TRBJ2-2 | TRBD2 | once | TRBV20-1 | TGCAGTGCTAGAGCTAGCGGGAGGGCCGGGGAGCTGTTTTTT | CSARASGRAGELFF
TRBJ2-3 | NA | NA | TRBV29-1 | TGCAGCGTTGAACGTTCTAGCACAGATACGCAGTATTTT | CSVERSSTDTQYF
TRBJ2-7 | TRBD1 | NA | TRBV12-3/TRBV12-4 | TGTGCCAGCAGTTTAGGCGGACAGGTTGCCGAGCAGTACTTC | CASSLGGQVAEQYF
TRBJ1-4 | NA | NA | TRBV12-3/TRBV12-4 | TGTGCCAGCAGTTTATTGACAGGAGGAGAAAAACTGTTTTTT | CASSLLTGGEKLFF
TRBJ2-3 | NA | NA | TRBV18 | TGTGCCAGCTCACCACCTGGCAGCATCACAGATACGCAGTATTTT | CASSPPGSITDTQYF
TRBJ2-7 | TRBD2 | NA | TRBV3-1 | TGTGCCGGCAGCCCACTCCTCGGGGGGGAGCAGTACTTC | CAGSPLLGGEQYF
TRBJ1-1 | NA | NA | TRBV20-1 | TGCAGTGCTCAGATGAACACTGAAGCTTTCTTT | CSAQMNTEAFF
TRBJ2-1 | TRBD2 | NA | TRBV4-3 | TGCGCCAGCAGCCTTGGACTAGCGGCCCACGATGAGCAGTTCTTC | CASSLGLAAHDEQFF
TRBJ2-7 | NA | many | TRBV7-9 | TGTGCCAGCAGTCACCCGGACGGGTCCAGCTCCTACGAGCAGTACTTC | CASSHPDGSSSYEQYF
TRBJ1-1 | NA | NA | TRBV4-3 | TGCGCCAGCAGCCAAGATGCACAGAACACTGAAGCTTTCTTT | CASSQDAQNTEAFF
TRBJ2-1 | TRBD1 | few | TRBV27 | TGTGCCAGCAGTTACCCGGGACAGGGGAGGGGTGAGCAGTTCTTC | CASSYPGQGRGEQFF
TRBJ2-7 | TRBD2 | NA | TRBV4-3 | TGCGCCAGCAGCCAAGATCTAAGCGGGGGGTCCCGCTACGAGCAGTACTTC | CASSQDLSGGSRYEQYF
TRBJ2-7 | NA | few | TRBV29-1 | TGCAGCGTTGTCGCAGAGAGATACGAGCAGTACTTC | CSVVAERYEQYF
TRBJ2-7 | TRBD2 | NA | TRBV4-2 | TGTGCCAGCAGCCAAGAAGGGCGGGGGGGAATGAACGAGCAGTACTTC | CASSQEGRGGMNEQYF
TRBJ2-4 | NA | NA | TRBV7-9 | TGTGCCAGCAGCTCCCAGGGTCCCTGGCTAGCCAAAACCATTCAGTACTTC | CASSSQGPWLAKTIQYF
TRBJ2-5 | TRBD2 | NA | TRBV29-1 | TGCAGCGTTGAAGGAGCTAGCGGATACTACAATGAGCAGTACTTC | CSVEGASGYYNEQYF
TRBJ2-1 | NA | NA | TRBV6-5 | TGTGCCAGCACCAAAGGGTTTCTGGCTGCCAATGAGCAGTTCTTC | CASTKGFLAANEQFF
TRBJ1-1 | NA | NA | TRBV29-1 | TGCAGCGTTGAGGCCGGGAGAGCGGCTTTCTTT | CSVEAGRAAFF
TRBJ2-1 | TRBD2 | few | TRBV20-1 | TGCAGTGCTAGCCACCCGGGACTAGTCCCCAATGAGCAGTTCTTC | CSASHPGLVPNEQFF
TRBJ2-2 | NA | NA | TRBV6-5 | TGTGCCAGCAGTTTAACGAGGGGGTATCCTCCCGCTTTGAACACCGGGGAGCTGTTTTTT | CASSLTRGYPPALNTGELFF
TRBJ2-5 | NA | NA | TRBV29-1 | TGCAGCGTTCGGGAGACACAGGGGCGCCAAGAGACCCAGTACTTC | CSVRETQGRQETQYF
TRBJ1-2 | NA | NA | TRBV7-2 | TGTGCCAGCAGCTTAGGGCAGCCTGGCTACACCTTC | CASSLGQPGYTF
TRBJ2-5 | NA | NA | TRBV9 | TGTGCCAGCAGCGCAACGACCGGGTTAACAGAGACCCAGTACTTC | CASSATTGLTETQYF
TRBJ2-1 | NA | many | TRBV6-4 | TGTGCCAGCAGTGACGGAGGGGGGACTGGGAATGAGCAGTTCTTC | CASSDGGGTGNEQFF